This TCR beta chain was observed in a study of identical twins. TCRdb redid the calling of the 5' RACE reads with MiXCR, one entry per CDR3 protein. The table shows around 650,000 distinct CDR3 sequences, with 7.1% occurring only once. A few counts support this clonotype. The same data also contributed to another study, on yellow fever vaccine responses in identical twins.

The sequenced sample consisted of PBMCs. The sequence derives from a young woman in good health.

CDR3 in DNA: TGTGCCATCAGCGGGACAGGGCGGACTGAAGCTTTCTTT. It yields the protein CAISGTGRTEAFF. The chain couples TRBV10-3 to TRBJ1-1; 9 bases fit TRBD1. This CDR3 comprises 13 residues. Germline values: CDR1 ENHRY, CDR2 SYGVKD. J gave up 5 bases and V 6 bases, and 4 bases lay outside the gene matches.